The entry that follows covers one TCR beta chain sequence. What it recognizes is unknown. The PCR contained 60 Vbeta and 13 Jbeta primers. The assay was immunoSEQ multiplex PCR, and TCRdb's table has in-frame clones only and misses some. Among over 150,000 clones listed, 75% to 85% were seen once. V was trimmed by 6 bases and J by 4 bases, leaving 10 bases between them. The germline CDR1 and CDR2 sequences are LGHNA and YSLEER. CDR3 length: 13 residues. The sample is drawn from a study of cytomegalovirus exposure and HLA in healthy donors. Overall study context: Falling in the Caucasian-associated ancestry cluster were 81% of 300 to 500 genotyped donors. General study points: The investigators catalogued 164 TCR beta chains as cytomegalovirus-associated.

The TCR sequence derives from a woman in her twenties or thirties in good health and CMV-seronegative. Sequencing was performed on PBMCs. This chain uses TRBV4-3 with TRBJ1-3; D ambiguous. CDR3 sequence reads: CASSIVPGNTIYF. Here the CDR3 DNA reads TGCGCCAGCAGTATCGTCCCGGGAAACACCATATATTTT.